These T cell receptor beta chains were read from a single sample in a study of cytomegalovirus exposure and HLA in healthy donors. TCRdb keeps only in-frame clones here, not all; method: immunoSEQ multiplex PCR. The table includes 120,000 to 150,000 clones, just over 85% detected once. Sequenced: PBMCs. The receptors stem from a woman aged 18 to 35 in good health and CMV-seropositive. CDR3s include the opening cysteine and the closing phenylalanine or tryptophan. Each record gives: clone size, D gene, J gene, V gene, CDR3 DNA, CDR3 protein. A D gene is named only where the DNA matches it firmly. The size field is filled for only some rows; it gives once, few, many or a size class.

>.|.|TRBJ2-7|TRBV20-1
TGCAGTGGGGCTAGCTTGTACGAGCAGTACTTC
CSGASLYEQYF
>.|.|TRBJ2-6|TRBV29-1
TGCAGCGTGGCGGTCTTCTCTGGGGCCAACGTCCTGACTTTC
CSVAVFSGANVLTF
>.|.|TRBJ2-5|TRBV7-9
TGTGCCAGCAGCTTAGATTATGGAGGAGAGACGGCCCAGTACTTC
CASSLDYGGETAQYF
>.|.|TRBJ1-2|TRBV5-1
TGCGCCAGCAGCCCGCTTAAGGGGCGAGGACATGGCTACACCTTC
CASSPLKGRGHGYTF
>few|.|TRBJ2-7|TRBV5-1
TGCGCCAGCAGCTTGATGCAGGGGCTCTACGAGCAGTACTTC
CASSLMQGLYEQYF
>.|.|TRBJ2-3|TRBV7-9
TGTGCCAGCAGCCGACTAGAAGGCCAAGATACGCAGTATTTT
CASSRLEGQDTQYF
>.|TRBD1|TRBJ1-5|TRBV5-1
TGCGCCAGCAGCTTGGGGCAGGGGGCGAATCAGCCCCAGCATTTT
CASSLGQGANQPQHF
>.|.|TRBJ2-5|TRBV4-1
TGCGCCAGCAGTTCCACGGCGGCCCAAGAGACCCAGTACTTC
CASSSTAAQETQYF
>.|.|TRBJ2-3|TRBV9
TGTGCCAGCAGCCCTACCACAGATACGCAGTATTTT
CASSPTTDTQYF
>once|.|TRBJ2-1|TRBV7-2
TGTGCCAGCAGCTGCCGGGACTCGGGTGAGCAGTTCTTC
CASSCRDSGEQFF
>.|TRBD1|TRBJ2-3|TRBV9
TGTGCCAGCAGCCCGGGGACAGGGCGCACAGATACGCAGTATTTT
CASSPGTGRTDTQYF
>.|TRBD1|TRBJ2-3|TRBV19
TGTGCCAGTACCCCAGGGGGCAGGAGCACAGATACGCAGTATTTT
CASTPGGRSTDTQYF
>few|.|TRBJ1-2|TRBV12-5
TGTGCTAGTGGTCCACGACTGGGGGCTAGGTATGGCTACACCTTC
CASGPRLGARYGYTF
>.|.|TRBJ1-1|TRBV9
TGTGCCAGCAGCACAACAGGGATGGCCACTGAAGCTTTCTTT
CASSTTGMATEAFF
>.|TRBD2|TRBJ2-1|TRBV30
TGTGCCTGGAGTCGCGGACTAGCGGGGGTGAGAGATGAGCAGTTCTTC
CAWSRGLAGVRDEQFF
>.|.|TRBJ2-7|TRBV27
TGTGCCAGCATCTTGACCCTAACACGGAGAATAGAAGCCTACGAGCAGTACTTC
CASILTLTRRIEAYEQYF
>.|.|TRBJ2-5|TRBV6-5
TGTGCCAGCACCGAAGAGGATAGGGGCAGAGAGACCCAGTACTTC
CASTEEDRGRETQYF
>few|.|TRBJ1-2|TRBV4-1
TGCGCCAGCCAGGGGACGGACCTCTATGGCTACACCTTC
CASQGTDLYGYTF
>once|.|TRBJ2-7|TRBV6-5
TGTGCCAGCAGTTACTCTGCGGGACAGCCCTCCTACGAGCAGTACTTC
CASSYSAGQPSYEQYF
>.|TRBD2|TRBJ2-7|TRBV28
TGTGCCAGCACCGGACACACGACTAGCGGGCCTTCCTACGAGCAGTACTTC
CASTGHTTSGPSYEQYF
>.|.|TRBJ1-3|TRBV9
TGTGCCAGCAGCGTAGAAGGAGGGAGCTCTGGAAACACCATATATTTT
CASSVEGGSSGNTIYF
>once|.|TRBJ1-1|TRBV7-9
TGTGCCAGCAGCTTATCAGGCAACACTGAAGCTTTCTTT
CASSLSGNTEAFF
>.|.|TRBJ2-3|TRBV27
TGTGCCAGCAGACTCCAGGGCACAGATACGCAGTATTTT
CASRLQGTDTQYF
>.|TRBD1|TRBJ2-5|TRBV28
TGTGCCAGCAGTTTGCGGACAGGGCGCGAGACCCAGTACTTC
CASSLRTGRETQYF
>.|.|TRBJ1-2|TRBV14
TGTGCCAGCAGCCAAGATCTGGGAGGCGGCTACACCTTC
CASSQDLGGGYTF
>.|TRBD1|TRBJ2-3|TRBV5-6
TGTGCCAGCAGCAAGGGACAGGGGGTTGGGAGAGATACGCAGTATTTT
CASSKGQGVGRDTQYF
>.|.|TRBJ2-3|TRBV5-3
TGTGCCAGAAGCCTGAGACTCAGCACAGATACGCAGTATTTT
CARSLRLSTDTQYF
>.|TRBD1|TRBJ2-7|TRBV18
TGTGCCAGCTCACCGTTAGTCCTGCTAGGACAGGGGGCCTACGAGCAGTACTTC
CASSPLVLLGQGAYEQYF
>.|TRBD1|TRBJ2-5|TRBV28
TGTGCCAGCAGGCATCCAGGGGGCGGCAAATCAGAGACCCAGTACTTC
CASRHPGGGKSETQYF
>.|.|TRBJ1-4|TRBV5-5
TGTGCCAGCAGCTTGCCCGAGAGTGAAAAACTGTTTTTT
CASSLPESEKLFF
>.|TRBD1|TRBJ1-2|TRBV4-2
TGTGCCAGCAGCCAAGGCGAGGACAGGGGCCTCTATGGCTACACCTTC
CASSQGEDRGLYGYTF
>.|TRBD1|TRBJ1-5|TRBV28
TGTGCCAGCAGTTTACAAACAGGGGTCGGTCAGCCCCAGCATTTT
CASSLQTGVGQPQHF
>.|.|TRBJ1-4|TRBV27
TGTGCCAGCAGTTCGGTATCCCTTAATGAAAAACTGTTTTTT
CASSSVSLNEKLFF
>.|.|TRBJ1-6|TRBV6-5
TGTGCCAGCGGAGTATCCTATAATTCACCCCTCCACTTT
CASGVSYNSPLHF
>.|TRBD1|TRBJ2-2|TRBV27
TGTGCCAGCAGTTTAAGGGGGCGCGCGGACACCGGGGAGCTGTTTTTT
CASSLRGRADTGELFF
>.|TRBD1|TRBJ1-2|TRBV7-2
TGTGCCAGCAGCTTCCAGGGGGCGGACTATGGCTACACCTTC
CASSFQGADYGYTF
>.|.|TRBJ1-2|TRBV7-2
TGTGCCAGCAGTCCAGGGGAAAGGTGGTATGGCTACACCTTC
CASSPGERWYGYTF
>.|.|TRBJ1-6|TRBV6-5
TGTGCCAGCGGCTCACCCCTCCACTTT
CASGSPLHF
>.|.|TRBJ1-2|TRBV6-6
TGTGCCAGCCAGGATCGTCGCCGCGATAACTATGGCTACACCTTC
CASQDRRRDNYGYTF
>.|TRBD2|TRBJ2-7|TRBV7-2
TGTGCCAGCAGCTTCGGGGGACTAGCGGGGTTCTACGAGCAGTACTTC
CASSFGGLAGFYEQYF
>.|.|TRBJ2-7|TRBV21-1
TGTGCCAGCAGCCCGGGGGGGTACGGCTACGAGCAGTACTTC
CASSPGGYGYEQYF
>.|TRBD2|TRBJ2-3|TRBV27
TGTGCCAGCAGTCCTATTGAACTAGCGGGAATCACAGATACGCAGTATTTT
CASSPIELAGITDTQYF
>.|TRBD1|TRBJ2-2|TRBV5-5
TGTGCCAGCAGCCCTCCGGGACAGGGGGTCCCCGGGGAGCTGTTTTTT
CASSPPGQGVPGELFF
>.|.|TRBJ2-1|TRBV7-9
TGTGCCAGCAGCTTAGAGTCGGGAGCGGAGCAGTTCTTC
CASSLESGAEQFF
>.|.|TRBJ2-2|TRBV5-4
TGTGCCAGCAGCCCGGACACTAACACCGGGGAGCTGTTTTTT
CASSPDTNTGELFF
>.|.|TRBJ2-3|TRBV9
TGTGCCAGCAGCGTAGGGCAGAGGGCAGATACGCAGTATTTT
CASSVGQRADTQYF
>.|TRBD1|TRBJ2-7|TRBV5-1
TGCGCCAGCAGCAGGATACCGGGACAGGATTACGAGCAGTACTTC
CASSRIPGQDYEQYF
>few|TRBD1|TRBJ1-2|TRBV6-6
TGTGCCAGCAGCCTTAATACAGGGGATGGCTACACCTTC
CASSLNTGDGYTF
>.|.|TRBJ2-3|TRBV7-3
TGTGCCAGCAGCTTGTCCGGGAGAGGGCGAGATACGCAGTATTTT
CASSLSGRGRDTQYF
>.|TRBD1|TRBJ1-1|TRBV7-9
TGTGCCAGCAGAAGGGGGCGAGCCACCGAAGCTTTCTTT
CASRRGRATEAFF
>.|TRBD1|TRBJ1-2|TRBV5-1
TGCGCCAGCAGCTTGGAGGGACAGGGGAACTATGGCTACACCTTC
CASSLEGQGNYGYTF
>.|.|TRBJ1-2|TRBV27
TGTGCCAGCAGTAAGCAGGGGACGGCCTACACCTTC
CASSKQGTAYTF
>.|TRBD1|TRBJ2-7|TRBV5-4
TGTGCCAGCAGCTTTTTTCTTCGCCAGGGGGCCAACGAGCAGTACTTC
CASSFFLRQGANEQYF
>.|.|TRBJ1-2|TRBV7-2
TGTGCCAGCAGCTTAGATGGAGGCCCCTATGGCTACACCTTC
CASSLDGGPYGYTF
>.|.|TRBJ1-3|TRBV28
TGTGCCAGCAGTGGCCCGGGGGAGGGAAACACCATATATTTT
CASSGPGEGNTIYF
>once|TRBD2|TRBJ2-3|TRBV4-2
TGTGCCAGCAGCCAAGATCTGATTGAGCGGGGGGGAAGCACAGATACGCAGTATTTT
CASSQDLIERGGSTDTQYF
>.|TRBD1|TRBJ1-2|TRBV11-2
TGTGCCAGCAAACCGGGACAGGGGGCTTCCGGCTATGGCTACACCTTC
CASKPGQGASGYGYTF
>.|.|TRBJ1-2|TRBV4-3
TGCGCCAGCAGCCAAGAGAGAGGCCATGGCTACACCTTC
CASSQERGHGYTF
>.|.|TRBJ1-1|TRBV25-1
TGTGCCAGCAGTGAACCCCCCCCCGGGGTGACTGAAGCTTTCTTT
CASSEPPPGVTEAFF
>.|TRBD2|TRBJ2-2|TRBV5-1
TGCGCCAGCAGGGCGGGGGACCACACCGGGGAGCTGTTTTTT
CASRAGDHTGELFF